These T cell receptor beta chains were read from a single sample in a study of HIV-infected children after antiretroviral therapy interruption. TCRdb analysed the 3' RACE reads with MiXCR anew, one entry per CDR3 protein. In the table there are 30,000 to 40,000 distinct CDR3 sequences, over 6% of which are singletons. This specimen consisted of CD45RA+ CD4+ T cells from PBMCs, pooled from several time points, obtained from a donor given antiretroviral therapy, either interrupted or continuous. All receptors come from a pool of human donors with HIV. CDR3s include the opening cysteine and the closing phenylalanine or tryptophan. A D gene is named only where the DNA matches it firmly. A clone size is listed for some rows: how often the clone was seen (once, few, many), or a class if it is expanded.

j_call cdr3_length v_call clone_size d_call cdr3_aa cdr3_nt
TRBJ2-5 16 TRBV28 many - CASSKIRRGRKETQYF TGTGCCAGCAGCAAAATCCGGAGGGGGCGAAAGGAGACCCAGTACTTC
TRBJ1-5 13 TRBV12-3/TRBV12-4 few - CASSLARDQPQHF TGTGCCAGCAGTTTAGCCAGGGACCAGCCCCAGCATTTT
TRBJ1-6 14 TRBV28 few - CASTWTSLNSPLHF TGTGCCAGCACATGGACGTCCCTTAATTCACCCCTCCACTTT
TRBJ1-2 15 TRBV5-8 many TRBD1 CASSLGQGGYYGYTF TGTGCCAGCAGCTTGGGACAGGGAGGGTACTATGGCTACACCTTC
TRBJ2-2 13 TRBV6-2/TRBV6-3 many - CASRRPNTGELFF TGTGCCAGCAGAAGACCAAACACCGGGGAGCTGTTTTTT
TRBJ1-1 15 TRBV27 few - CASSLFALSNTEAFF TGTGCCAGCAGTTTATTCGCCTTATCGAACACTGAAGCTTTCTTT
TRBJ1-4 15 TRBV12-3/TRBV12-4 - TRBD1 CASSLPGGTNERLFF TGTGCAAGCAGCTTACCAGGGGGCACCAACGAAAGATTATTTTTC
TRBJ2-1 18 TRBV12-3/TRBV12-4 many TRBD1 CASRVSTGGRYSTNEQFF TGTGCCAGCAGAGTCAGTACAGGGGGCCGCTACAGTACGAATGAGCAGTTCTTC
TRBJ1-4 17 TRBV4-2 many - CASSQEGSHLTNEKLFF TGTGCCAGCAGCCAAGAGGGCTCACATCTAACTAATGAAAAACTGTTTTTT
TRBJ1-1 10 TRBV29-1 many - CSVQNTEAFF TGCAGCGTTCAAAACACTGAAGCTTTCTTT
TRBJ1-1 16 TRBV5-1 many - CASSLQGIGMNTEAFF TGCGCCAGCAGCTTGCAGGGGATCGGGATGAACACTGAAGCTTTCTTT
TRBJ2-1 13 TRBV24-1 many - CATSDPLANEQFF TGTGCCACCAGTGACCCCCTAGCAAATGAGCAGTTCTTC
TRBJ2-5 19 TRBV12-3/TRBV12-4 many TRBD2 CASSSRPGLAGKQQETQYF TGTGCCAGCAGTTCCCGCCCGGGACTAGCGGGAAAACAACAAGAGACCCAGTACTTC
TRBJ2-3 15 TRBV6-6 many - CASSSRGAGADTQYF TGTGCCAGCAGTTCTAGGGGGGCAGGCGCAGATACGCAGTATTTT
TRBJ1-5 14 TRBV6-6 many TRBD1 CASSTRQGDQPQHF TGTGCCAGCAGTACCCGACAGGGGGATCAGCCCCAGCATTTT
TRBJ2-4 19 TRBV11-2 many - CASSLREKDFLLAKNIQYF TGTGCCAGCAGCTTGCGAGAGAAGGACTTCCTTCTAGCCAAAAACATTCAGTACTTC
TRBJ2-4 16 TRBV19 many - CASSFGTGGRQNTLYF TGTGCCAGCAGTTTCGGGACTGGGGGTCGTCAAAACACCTTGTACTTT